At least ten counts were recorded for the clone carrying this T cell receptor (beta chain). Its specificity is not known. Attachment of unique molecular identifiers was made to individual cDNA molecules. One entry per CDR3 protein results from TCRdb running MiXCR on the 5' RACE reads. The sample lists about 59,000 distinct CDR3 sequences; less than 15% were seen once. After removal of 2 bases from V and 5 bases from J, the junction contained 3 bases not matched to a gene. The V gene's germline CDR1 is SGHTA and CDR2 FQGTGA. The CDR3 totals 16 residues. The data were taken from a study of early T cells in non-severe SARS-CoV-2 infection. Study-wide results and limits: Anti-spike CD8 responses were favored by VDJdb matching, which missed private and CD4 specificities.

Sequencing used whole blood, obtained at baseline. The genes are TRBV7-3 and TRBJ2-2, with 12 bases aligning to TRBD2. The sequence derives from an adult who was a healthcare worker with PCR-confirmed SARS-CoV-2 infection or an uninfected control (not recorded which). The CDR3 coding sequence is TGTGCCAGCAGCTTACGAGGGACTAGCGGGACCGGGGAGCTGTTTTTT. Amino acid sequence: CASSLRGTSGTGELFF.